This T cell receptor beta chain is drawn from a study of cytomegalovirus exposure and HLA in healthy donors. A note on this clone: Its antigen is unidentified.

Vbeta (60) and Jbeta (13) primers were used in the PCR. Sequencing was performed with immunoSEQ multiplex PCR; in TCRdb, only in-frame clones are kept and a portion is missing. The data hold 120,000 to 150,000 clones, with 88% observed a single time. This CDR3 comprises 18 residues. Germline CDR1 reads SNHLY; CDR2 reads FYNNEI. The ends lost 10 bases at V and 5 bases at J; junction bases unmatched: 21. Study-wide results and caveats: Near-uniform donor sequencing depth was presumed by presence/absence analyses. Rare TCR sequences predominated, though certain public TCRs were found in many donors.

The J gene is TRBJ2-1, the V gene TRBV2; 9 bases agree with TRBD2. The material sequenced was PBMCs. The sequence was collected from a middle-aged woman in good health and CMV-seronegative. Here the CDR3 reads CATPAGSVTSGADNEQFF. CDR3 nucleotide sequence: TGTGCCACCCCAGCGGGGTCTGTGACTAGCGGAGCCGACAATGAGCAGTTCTTC.